These T cell receptor beta chains were read from a single sample in a study of shared clonotypes between healthy human individuals. The repertoire was sequenced with immunoSEQ multiplex PCR; TCRdb's copy has only in-frame clones and lacks some. Of about 1.5 million clones listed, approximately 96% are singletons. Sequencing used naive CD4+ T cells sorted from blood. The receptors come from a man in his thirties or forties in good health. Each CDR3 is given with its conserved first and last residue. The D gene is left open where the match is weak. Only some rows state a clone size, as once, few, many or a class for expanded clones.

j_call,cdr3_length,d_call,v_call,clone_size,cdr3_nt,cdr3_aa
TRBJ2-7,14,.,TRBV11-1,.,TGTGCCAGCAGCTTACGATGGGGCGCCTACGAGCAGTACTTC,CASSLRWGAYEQYF
TRBJ2-7,16,TRBD2,TRBV7-2,once,TGTGCCAGCAGCTATGGTCCTAGCGGGAGAGCCTACGAGCAGTACTTC,CASSYGPSGRAYEQYF
TRBJ2-5,17,TRBD2,TRBV5-8,.,TGTGCCAGCAGCTTGGCCCGGCTAGCGGGAGGCAGGGAGACCCAGTACTTC,CASSLARLAGGRETQYF
TRBJ1-4,15,.,TRBV5-8,.,TGTGCCAGCAGCTATCGACGGACCTTAAATGAAAAACTGTTTTTT,CASSYRRTLNEKLFF
TRBJ1-2,13,.,TRBV18,.,TGTGCCAGCTCACCACCGATGGCGGCAGTTTGCACCTTC,CASSPPMAAVCTF
TRBJ2-3,18,TRBD2,TRBV7-2,.,TGTGCCAGCAGCTTAAAGAGAATACAGCGGGAGGGCACAGATACGCAGTATTTT,CASSLKRIQREGTDTQYF
TRBJ1-1,16,.,TRBV21-1,.,TGTGCCAGCAGCAAAGTAATGGGTGGCAGACACACTGAAGCTTTCTTT,CASSKVMGGRHTEAFF
TRBJ2-5,13,.,TRBV6-1,.,TGTGCCAGCAGTGAAATAGGGGCAGGGACCCAGTACTTC,CASSEIGAGTQYF
TRBJ2-5,14,.,TRBV11-3,.,TGTGCCAGCAGCCGCGGCGGGTACCAAGAGACCCAGTACTTC,CASSRGGYQETQYF
TRBJ1-5,13,.,TRBV11-2,.,TGTGCCAGCAGCTTAGATCCTGGCCGGCAGCCGGATTTT,CASSLDPGRQPDF
TRBJ1-2,15,TRBD1,TRBV5-4,.,TGTGCCAGCAGCAGTAGACAGGGCTTCCACTATGGCTACACCTTC,CASSSRQGFHYGYTF
TRBJ2-7,18,TRBD2,TRBV10-3,.,TGTGCCATCAGTGACACAGGTGCTAGCGGGAGAGCAAACTACGAGCAGTACTTC,CAISDTGASGRANYEQYF
TRBJ1-4,18,TRBD1,TRBV7-6,.,TGTGCCAGCAGCTCCGGACAGGGGGCTTTGGCAACTAATGAAAAACTGTTTTTT,CASSSGQGALATNEKLFF
TRBJ2-5,12,TRBD2,TRBV29-1,.,TGCAGCGTCTATAGCGGGGCAGAGACCCAGTACTTC,CSVYSGAETQYF
TRBJ1-4,14,.,TRBV5-1,.,TGCGCCAGCAGCCTTACGGACATAGATGAAAAACTGTTTTTT,CASSLTDIDEKLFF
TRBJ2-7,11,.,TRBV10-3,.,TGTGCCATCAGCTCCTTGAACAAGCAGTACTTC,CAISSLNKQYF
TRBJ2-2,15,TRBD2,TRBV27,.,TGTGCCAGCAGTTTACTCGCGGGAGTATCCGGGGAGCTGTTTTTT,CASSLLAGVSGELFF
TRBJ2-5,17,TRBD1,TRBV5-6,.,TGTGCCAGCAGCTTGAAGGGGGCGCCAATGAACCAAGAGACCCAGTACTTC,CASSLKGAPMNQETQYF
TRBJ1-5,15,TRBD1,TRBV5-1,.,TGCGCCAGCAGCTTGGAGGCAGGGGGCGGGCAGCCCCAGCATTTT,CASSLEAGGGQPQHF
TRBJ1-4,12,.,TRBV28,.,TGTGCCAGCAGTATTATCGATGGAAAACTGTTTTTT,CASSIIDGKLFF
TRBJ2-2,17,.,TRBV5-1,.,TGCGCCAGCAGCCTGATCCCGGGCAGTTCGGTCCCCGGGGAGCTGTTTTTT,CASSLIPGSSVPGELFF
TRBJ2-7,15,TRBD1,TRBV30,.,TGTGCCTGGGCTATGGACAGGGGACCCCTCTACGAGCAGTACTTC,CAWAMDRGPLYEQYF
TRBJ2-1,15,.,TRBV5-4,.,TGTGCCAGCAGCCCCTTTAAGGCGGGAAGCAATGAGCAGTTCTTC,CASSPFKAGSNEQFF
TRBJ1-5,15,TRBD1,TRBV29-1,.,TGCAGCGTTGCTAAGGAGGCAGGGGGGAATCAGCCCCAGCATTTT,CSVAKEAGGNQPQHF
TRBJ1-5,15,TRBD1,TRBV2,.,TGTGCCAGTGAAGGGGACAGGGCCCCTAATCAGCCCCAGCATTTT,CASEGDRAPNQPQHF
TRBJ2-7,12,.,TRBV15,.,TGTGCCACCAGCAGTAGAGGCTACGAGCAGTACTTC,CATSSRGYEQYF
TRBJ2-7,14,.,TRBV5-5,.,TGTGCCAGCAGCTTCAGCGTATCCTCCTACGAGCAGTACTTC,CASSFSVSSYEQYF
TRBJ1-5,16,.,TRBV7-2,.,TGTGCCAGCAGCTTAGTAGTCGGCAGGGGAACCCAGCCCCAGCATTTT,CASSLVVGRGTQPQHF
TRBJ2-7,11,TRBD1,TRBV29-1,.,TGCAGCGTTGGAGGGGGCGACGAGCAGTACTTC,CSVGGGDEQYF
TRBJ1-4,14,.,TRBV13,.,TGTGCCAGCAGCTTAGTGGGATTAAATGAAAAACTGTTTTTT,CASSLVGLNEKLFF
TRBJ2-7,16,TRBD2,TRBV7-8,once,TGTGCCAGCAGCACCGGGACTAGCGGGAGGGCCTACGAGCAGTACTTC,CASSTGTSGRAYEQYF
TRBJ2-1,16,.,TRBV5-1,.,TGCGCCAGCAGCTTAAACGGAGACATCCCCCCCAATGAGCAGTTCTTC,CASSLNGDIPPNEQFF